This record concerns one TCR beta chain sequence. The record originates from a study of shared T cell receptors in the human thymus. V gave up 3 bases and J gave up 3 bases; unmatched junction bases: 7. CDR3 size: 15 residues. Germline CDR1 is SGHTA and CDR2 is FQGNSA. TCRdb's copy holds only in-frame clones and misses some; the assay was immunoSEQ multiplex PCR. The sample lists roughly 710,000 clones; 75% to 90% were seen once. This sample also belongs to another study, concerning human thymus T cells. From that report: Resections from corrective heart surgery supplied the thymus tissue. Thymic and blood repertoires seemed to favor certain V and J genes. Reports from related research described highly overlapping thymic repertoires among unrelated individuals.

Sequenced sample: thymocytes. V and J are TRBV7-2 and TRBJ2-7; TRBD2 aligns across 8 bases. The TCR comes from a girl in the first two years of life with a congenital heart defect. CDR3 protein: CASSFLDGGGYEQYF. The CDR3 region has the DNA TGTGCCAGCAGCTTTCTAGACGGGGGGGGCTACGAGCAGTACTTC.